Reported below is one TCR beta chain. This CDR3 contains 15 residues. Germline V gene data show CDR1 as SGHRS and CDR2 as YFSETQ. The V end was cut by 4 bases, the J end by 5 bases, with 13 bases between. The data stem from a study of control samples from healthy donors and cancer patients. Measured with immunoSEQ multiplex PCR; TCRdb has only the in-frame clones, and not every one. This repertoire shows almost 90,000 clones, over 65% found once; its top ten account for over 2%. The rearrangement joins TRBV5-1 to TRBJ1-6; D remains unclear. The sequencing sample was made of blood. The receptor comes from a woman between 35 and 50 years old in good health. CDR3 in DNA: TGCGCCAGCAGCCTTGACGGGCATGATAATTCACCCCTCCACTTT. Its translation is CASSLDGHDNSPLHF.